Following are 31 T cell receptor beta chains from one sample sequenced in a study of blood T cell repertoires in COVID-19 (dated by TCRdb to between 2020 and 2021). The library was generated by the immunoSEQ multiplex PCR assay. Sourced from immuneACCESS, this table was stored by TCRdb with only in-frame sequences that have V and J called. A share of the clones is absent; for the studies checked, an unresolved V gene accounts for under half, and the remainder has no known explanation. The sample has around 58,000 clones on record, 80% to 95% of them singletons. Of the sample, roughly an eighth falls within the top ten clones. The material sequenced was peripheral blood. These receptors were collected from a human donor with active COVID-19. The donor label of this sample is uncertain.

The chain is built from TRBV6-6 and TRBJ2-7; possible D gene TRBD2, 6 bases. The CDR3 runs 15 residues. V was trimmed by 4 bases and J by 0 bases, leaving 13 bases between them. Germline V gene lookup returns CDR1 MNHNY and CDR2 SVGAGI (reference sequence). CDR3 coding DNA: TGTGCCAGCAGTTCCCGGGACTTGGGCTCCTACGAGCAGTACTTC. It encodes CASSSRDLGSYEQYF.

The chain couples TRBV7-9 to TRBJ2-1, with D possibly TRBD2 on 5 matching bases. The CDR3 runs to 13 residues. The V gene's germline CDR1 is SEHNR and CDR2 FQNEAQ (reference sequence). Trimming left V 2 bases short and J 5 bases short, with 7 bases between. CDR3 region: CASSLWTDNEQFF. As DNA, the CDR3 is TGTGCCAGCAGCTTATGGACTGACAATGAGCAGTTCTTC.

The chain joins TRBV9 to TRBJ1-5; no reliable D call. V lost 7 bases to trimming and J lost 1 base, with 21 bases between them. Germline CDR1 is SGDLS and CDR2 is YYNGEE. The CDR3 consists of 17 residues. In DNA, the CDR3 is TGTGCCAGCCCTGCACCTCTTCTCGGGTGGAGCAATCAGCCCCAGCATTTT. It yields the protein CASPAPLLGWSNQPQHF. Drawing the rest from reference TRBV9 and TRBJ1-5, the complete variable domain is DSGVTQTPKHLITATGQRVTLRCSPRSGDLSVYWYQQSLDQGLQFLIQYYNGEERAKGNILERFSAQQFPDLHSELNLSSLELGDSALYFCASPAPLLGWSNQPQHFGDGTRLSIL.

The chain couples TRBV7-9 to TRBJ2-1, with 16 positions matching TRBD2. Germline loops: CDR1 SEHNR, CDR2 FQNEAQ (reference sequence). The CDR3 runs to 15 residues. CDR3 residues: CAGGLAGGPGNEQFF. The CDR3 DNA reads TGTGCTGGGGGACTAGCGGGAGGGCCCGGCAATGAGCAGTTCTTC.

The CDR3 sequence is CASSFSLYEQYF. CDR3 nucleotides: TGTGCCAGCAGTTTTTCCCTCTACGAGCAGTACTTC. The chain recombines TRBV12-3 or TRBV12-4 with TRBJ2-7, with unresolved D. The CDR3 extends over 12 amino acids. Between the trimmed V and J ends, which lost 3 bases and 3 bases, there was a span of 6 bases.

This clone was seen a single time. CDR3 bases: TGTGCCAGCAGCTTTAGGGGAGGGGACTATGGCTACACCTTC. Encoded protein: CASSFRGGDYGYTF. V is TRBV7-9 and J is TRBJ1-2; D may be TRBD1 (5 bases). Trimming left V 3 bases short and J 3 bases short, with 11 bases between. Germline values: CDR1 SEHNR, CDR2 FQNEAQ (reference sequence). This CDR3 is built from 14 residues.

J is TRBJ2-5 and V is TRBV7-2; 7 bases agree with TRBD1. The V segment lost 5 bases and the J segment 4 bases; nucleotides outside the gene matches: 7. CDR3 length equals 14 residues. Germline CDR1 is SGHTA and CDR2 is FQGNSA. CDR3 loop: CASSPSAGGETQYF. The CDR3 nucleotides are TGTGCCAGCAGCCCAAGCGCAGGGGGAGAGACCCAGTACTTC.

The V gene is TRBV11-2, the J gene TRBJ1-1, with D unresolved. V was trimmed by 1 base and J by 4 bases, leaving 4 bases between them. Per germline, CDR1 SGHAT and CDR2 FQNNGV. This CDR3 region has 12 residues. For the CDR3, the DNA is TGTGCCAGCAGCTTAGCCTTCACTGAAGCTTTCTTT. As protein: CASSLAFTEAFF. Based on the CDR3 plus reference TRBV11-2 and TRBJ1-1, the full variable domain is EAGVAQSPRYKIIEKRQSVAFWCNPISGHATLYWYQQILGQGPKLLIQFQNNGVVDDSQLPKDRFSAERLKGVDSTLKIQPAKLEDSAVYLCASSLAFTEAFFGQGTRLTVV.

V gene TRBV2 combines with J gene TRBJ2-7; 8 nucleotides align to TRBD2. The V gene's germline CDR1 is SNHLY and CDR2 FYNNEI. There are 14 residues in the CDR3. V trimming: 5 bases; J trimming: 5 bases; junction bases outside the gene matches: 8. CDR3 sequence reads: CASSIRSGRDEQYF. For the CDR3, the DNA is TGTGCCAGCAGTATTCGGAGCGGGAGAGACGAGCAGTACTTC.

The table lists this clone with a few counts. The chain carries TRBV6-2 or TRBV6-3 and TRBJ2-7, with 7 bases aligning to TRBD1. Trimming cost V 4 bases and J 1 base; bases outside gene matches: 4. The CDR3 contains 14 residues. Germline V lookup: CDR1 MNHEY, CDR2 SVGEGT. The CDR3 is CASSLGGQSYEQYV. The CDR3 nucleotides read TGTGCCAGCAGTTTAGGGGGACAGTCCTACGAGCAGTACGTC.

The chain joins TRBV7-9 to TRBJ2-1, with D maybe TRBD2 (6 bases). Trimming stripped 10 bases from V and 6 bases from J, with 10 bases between. There are 11 residues in the CDR3. Looked up from germline, CDR1 is SEHNR and CDR2 is FQNEAQ (reference sequence). The CDR3 here is CAILGGNEQFF. CDR3 sequence (DNA): TGTGCCATCCTGGGGGGCAATGAGCAGTTCTTC. Using reference TRBV7-9 and TRBJ2-1 for the parts outside the CDR3, the full variable domain is DTGVSQNPRHKITKRGQNVTFRCDPISEHNRLYWYRQTLGQGPEFLTYFQNEAQLEKSRLLSDRFSAERPKGSFSTLEIQRTEQGDSAMYLCAILGGNEQFFGPGTRLTVL.

This chain connects TRBV6-2 or TRBV6-3 to TRBJ2-7, with D possibly TRBD1 on 6 matching bases. The V gene's germline CDR1 is MNHEY and CDR2 SVGEGT. The length of the CDR3 is 13 residues. The V gene lost 2 bases and the J gene lost 2 bases, with 7 bases spanning the gap. The CDR3 protein is CASSYGQPYEQYV. Here the CDR3 DNA reads TGTGCCAGCAGTTACGGACAGCCCTACGAGCAGTACGTC.

The chain employs TRBV7-9 and TRBJ2-2; TRBD1 matches at 8 bases. Germline values: CDR1 SEHNR, CDR2 FQNEAQ (reference sequence). V lost 5 bases to trimming and J lost 5 bases; unmatched junction nucleotides: 4. The length of the CDR3 is 14 residues. The CDR3 DNA follows: TGTGCCAGCAGCCCCCGGGACAGGACCGGGGAGCTGTTTTTT. Translation: CASSPRDRTGELFF.

The chain couples TRBV5-4 to TRBJ1-2; 11 nucleotides align to TRBD1. This CDR3 is 16 amino acids long. Unmatched junction bases numbered 7, after V lost 0 bases and J lost 6 bases. Per germline, CDR1 SGHNT and CDR2 YYREEE (reference sequence). The chain's CDR3 is CASSLVGTGGRNGYTF. As DNA, the CDR3 is TGTGCCAGCAGCTTGGTAGGGACAGGGGGAAGAAATGGCTACACCTTC.

The rearrangement links TRBV12-3 or TRBV12-4 to TRBJ1-2, with 10 bases identical to TRBD1. The ends lost 3 bases at V and 7 bases at J; junction bases unmatched: 2. This CDR3 contains 13 residues. CDR3 DNA sequence: TGTGCCAGCAGTTTGGGGACAGGGGTTGGCTACACCTTC. Translation: CASSLGTGVGYTF.

V gene TRBV6-6 combines with J gene TRBJ1-2; TRBD1 matches 8 bases. This CDR3 spans 15 amino acids. CDR1 is MNHNY and CDR2 is SVGAGI in the germline V gene (reference sequence). V lost 5 bases, J lost 5 bases, and 10 bases stayed unmatched. The CDR3 loop reads CASSQRGRGRYGYTF. The CDR3, as DNA: TGTGCCAGCAGTCAAAGAGGCAGGGGGCGATATGGCTACACCTTC.

The chain combines TRBV5-6 with TRBJ2-3; maybe TRBD2 (6 bases). V was pared by 3 bases and J by 3 bases, with 8 bases between. The V gene's germline CDR1 is SGHDT and CDR2 YYEEEE. The length of the CDR3 is 13 residues. CDR3 protein: CASSWGDTDTQYF. CDR3 bases: TGTGCCAGCAGCTGGGGGGATACAGATACGCAGTATTTT.

This chain connects TRBV27 to TRBJ1-6; TRBD1 matches at 9 bases. Germline values: CDR1 MNHEY, CDR2 SMNVEV (reference sequence). This CDR3 spans 14 amino acids. V shed 3 bases, J shed 7 bases, and the junction held 1 base outside the gene matches. CDR3 amino acids: CASSFGTGNSPLHF. CDR3 nucleotide sequence: TGTGCCAGCAGTTTCGGGACAGGGAATTCACCCCTCCACTTT.

This clone has only a few counts. The chain links TRBV7-9 to TRBJ2-3; maybe TRBD1 (5 bases). This CDR3 has 17 amino acids. Deletions cut 8 bases from V and 2 bases from J, with 23 bases between. CDR1 and CDR2 from the germline V gene are SEHNR and FQNEAQ (reference sequence). The CDR3 nucleotides are TGTGCCAGCGCTCGGTGGCAGAGCCTTGGGGCCACAGATACGCAGTATTTT. Amino acids: CASARWQSLGATDTQYF.

This chain joins TRBV29-1 and TRBJ1-4, with D perhaps TRBD1 (6 bases). This CDR3 region has 13 residues. Trimming removed 4 bases at V and 4 bases at J, with 10 bases between. CDR1 SQVTM and CDR2 ANQGSEA come from the germline V gene. CDR3 region: CSVVQGHNEKLFF. In DNA form, the CDR3 reads TGCAGCGTTGTCCAGGGGCATAATGAAAAACTGTTTTTT.

The gene calls are TRBV28 and TRBJ2-7, with 7 bases lining up with TRBD1. The germline V gene has CDR1 MDHEN and CDR2 SYDVKM. The CDR3 contains 13 residues. V lost 7 bases, J lost 0 bases, and 3 bases stayed unmatched. The CDR3 DNA is TGTGCCAGCAACGACAGGGCCTCCTACGAGCAGTACTTC. Amino acid sequence: CASNDRASYEQYF.

This chain links TRBV7-9 with TRBJ1-2, with 7 bases identical to TRBD1. The junction had 7 bases not matched to a gene; V was cut back by 5 bases and J by 4 bases. CDR3 size: 14 residues. Per the germline V gene, CDR1 is SEHNR and CDR2 is FQNEAQ (reference sequence). The chain's CDR3 is CASSATGPAYGYTF. The CDR3 DNA sequence: TGTGCCAGCAGCGCGACAGGGCCGGCCTATGGCTACACCTTC.

The CDR3 DNA is TGTGCCGTTCGATCGACACCCATGAACACTGAAGCTTTCTTT. Its translation is CAVRSTPMNTEAFF. The gene calls are TRBV6-5 and TRBJ1-1; D ambiguous. CDR1 is MNHEY and CDR2 is SVGAGI in the germline V gene. Trimming removed 11 bases at V and 0 bases at J, with 16 bases between. This CDR3 is 14 amino acids long.

The J gene is TRBJ2-7, the V gene TRBV28, with 7 bases fitting TRBD1. Trimming cost V 5 bases and J 5 bases; bases outside gene matches: 9. The CDR3 extends over 14 amino acids. Per germline, CDR1 MDHEN and CDR2 SYDVKM. CDR3 protein: CASSRGQGLDEQYF. The CDR3 region has the DNA TGTGCCAGCAGTAGGGGGCAGGGGTTGGACGAGCAGTACTTC. The full variable domain, in which reference TRBV28 and TRBJ2-7 provide the parts outside the CDR3, is DVKVTQSSRYLVKRTGEKVFLECVQDMDHENMFWYRQDPGLGLRLIYFSYDVKMKEKGDIPEGYSVSREKKERFSLILESASTNQTSMYLCASSRGQGLDEQYFGPGTRLTVT.

The chain recombines TRBV7-2 with TRBJ1-2; D is possibly TRBD1 (6 bases). The CDR3 runs to 16 residues. The V and J ends lost 1 base and 0 bases respectively, with 12 bases between them. Germline CDR1 reads SGHTA; CDR2 reads FQGNSA. CDR3 DNA: TGTGCCAGCAGCTTAGACAGGGCCCGAGCTAACTATGGCTACACCTTC. This sequence encodes CASSLDRARANYGYTF.

This chain links TRBV13 with TRBJ1-1; TRBD1 agrees at 9 bases. The CDR3 sequence is 14 residues long. CDR1 and CDR2 (germline): PRHDT, FYEKMQ (reference sequence). The V segment lost 3 bases and the J segment 3 bases; nucleotides outside the gene matches: 2. The CDR3 DNA reads TGTGCCAGCAGCTTCGACAGGGGGGACACTGAAGCTTTCTTT. Encoded protein: CASSFDRGDTEAFF.

The chain is built from TRBV12-3 or TRBV12-4 and TRBJ2-5; 7 nucleotides agree with TRBD2. CDR3 length: 13 residues. The trim removed 7 bases at V and 4 bases at J, leaving 6 bases unmatched. The CDR3: CASTRAGVETQYF. Here the CDR3 DNA reads TGTGCCAGCACGCGCGCGGGAGTAGAGACCCAGTACTTC.

This clone was counted a few times. V gene TRBV29-1 combines with J gene TRBJ2-3, with D possibly matching TRBD1 (6 bases). From germline, CDR1 is SQVTM and CDR2 ANQGSEA. The V gene lost 6 bases and the J gene lost 5 bases, with 12 bases spanning the gap. CDR3 length equals 12 residues. Here the CDR3 reads CSVVQGVDTQYF. In DNA, the CDR3 is TGCAGCGTGGTACAGGGTGTAGATACGCAGTATTTT.

The chain joins TRBV24-1 to TRBJ2-1, with unresolved D. The CDR3 length is 12 residues. Germline CDR1 is KGHDR and CDR2 is SFDVKD. Between the trimmed V and J ends, which lost 2 bases and 4 bases, there was a span of 2 bases. The CDR3 DNA is TGTGCCACCAGTGATTCATACAATGAGCAGTTCTTC. Its translation: CATSDSYNEQFF.

The J gene is TRBJ2-1, the V gene TRBV19, with D possibly matching TRBD1 (6 bases). Per the germline V gene, CDR1 is LNHDA and CDR2 is SQIVND (reference sequence). Trimming removed 3 bases from V and 10 bases from J, with 13 bases in between. The CDR3 spans 13 residues. The CDR3 coding sequence is TGTGCCAGTAGTATGAACAGGGCAGGGGAGCAGTTCTTC. Protein sequence: CASSMNRAGEQFF.

The V call is TRBV14, the J call TRBJ2-7, with 10 bases matching TRBD1. Germline V gene lookup returns CDR1 SGHDN and CDR2 FVKESK. V was clipped by 5 bases and J by 7 bases; unmatched bases: 8. CDR3 length: 14 residues. CDR3 nucleotides: TGTGCCAGCAGCACGGGACAGGGGAGTGAAGAGCAGTACTTC. This encodes CASSTGQGSEEQYF. Full variable domain (rest looked up from reference TRBV14 and TRBJ2-7): EAGVTQFPSHSVIEKGQTVTLRCDPISGHDNLYWYRRVMGKEIKFLLHFVKESKQDESGMPNNRFLAERTGGTYSTLKVQPAELEDSGVYFCASSTGQGSEEQYFGPGTRLTVT.